This is a list of T cell receptor beta chains from one sample in a study of early T cells in non-severe SARS-CoV-2 infection. TCRdb reanalysed the 5' RACE reads using MiXCR and keeps one entry per CDR3 protein. The sample includes 70,000 to 75,000 distinct CDR3 sequences, 12% of them seen just once. Sequences were obtained from whole blood. Receptors originate from an adult who was a healthcare worker with PCR-confirmed SARS-CoV-2 infection or an uninfected control (not recorded which). Both conserved end residues are part of each CDR3. The D gene is left open where the match is weak. Part of the rows lack a size; the others show once, few, many or a class for expanded clones.

clone_size d_call j_call cdr3_length v_call cdr3_nt cdr3_aa
. . TRBJ2-5 14 TRBV20-1 TGCAGTGCTAGAGGGGGGGACAGCCTGGAGACCCAGTACTTC CSARGGDSLETQYF
. TRBD1 TRBJ2-5 15 TRBV5-1 TGCGCCAGCAGCGACAGGGGTCATCGGGGAGAGACCCAGTACTTC CASSDRGHRGETQYF
many TRBD1 TRBJ1-2 14 TRBV2 TGTGCCAGCAGTGGCCGGGACAGGGAAACGAGCTACACCTTC CASSGRDRETSYTF
. . TRBJ2-3 15 TRBV3-1 TGTGCCAGCCCCCCAGAACTAAGCGATTCAGATACGCAGTATTTT CASPPELSDSDTQYF
. . TRBJ1-1 14 TRBV2 TGTGCCAGCAGTGATTCGACACAGAACACTGAAGCTTTCTTT CASSDSTQNTEAFF
many . TRBJ1-1 14 TRBV6-1 TGTGCCAGCAGTGATCGGGTTCTGGCTGTCGAAGCTTTCTTT CASSDRVLAVEAFF
many . TRBJ2-7 14 TRBV7-6 TGTGCCAGCAGCACTCAGAGGAGCCGCTACGAGCAGTACTTC CASSTQRSRYEQYF
. . TRBJ2-2 13 TRBV2 TGTGCCAGCAGGGACAGCCTCACCGGGGAGCTGTTTTTT CASRDSLTGELFF
many TRBD2 TRBJ2-1 16 TRBV20-1 TGCAGTGCTAGTGGATTGCTAGCGGGAAGCGGGAATGAGCAGTTCTTC CSASGLLAGSGNEQFF
many . TRBJ2-7 12 TRBV5-1 TGCGCCAGCCACGAGAGCTCCTACGAGCAGTACTTC CASHESSYEQYF
. . TRBJ2-5 15 TRBV5-1 TGCGCCAGCAGCTTGCTGAGAGCGGCACAAGAGACCCAGTACTTC CASSLLRAAQETQYF
few TRBD2 TRBJ2-7 15 TRBV12-3/TRBV12-4 TGTGCCAGCAGTTCTATTGGGACTAGCGACTACGAGCAGTACTTC CASSSIGTSDYEQYF
few . TRBJ2-2 15 TRBV5-4 TGTGCCAGCAGCTTGGTGCCAGGGGATACCGGGGAGCTGTTTTTT CASSLVPGDTGELFF
many . TRBJ2-1 15 TRBV19 TGTGCCAGTAGGCGTCCCGGGGGCTCCTACAATGAGCAGTTCTTC CASRRPGGSYNEQFF
. . TRBJ2-7 12 TRBV28 TGTGCCAGCAGGCGGAGCTCCTACGAGCAGTACTTC CASRRSSYEQYF
many . TRBJ1-2 13 TRBV6-6 TGTGCCAGCAACCCGTCGGGGAACTATGGCTACACCTTC CASNPSGNYGYTF
many . TRBJ1-1 11 TRBV7-9 TGTGCCAGCAGCCCTGGTGGGGAAGCTTTCTTT CASSPGGEAFF
many . TRBJ2-1 13 TRBV18 TGTGCCAGCTCTCAGGGAATAGCGGTTCCCCAGTTCTTC CASSQGIAVPQFF
many . TRBJ2-1 15 TRBV9 TGTGCCAGTACCCAGGGTCGGGAGATAACCAATGAGCAGTTCTTC CASTQGREITNEQFF
many TRBD2 TRBJ2-3 15 TRBV5-4 TGTGCCAGCACTTGGAAAGCGGGAGCCGCAGATACGCAGTATTTT CASTWKAGAADTQYF
many TRBD2 TRBJ2-3 15 TRBV7-6 TGTGCCAGCAGCTTAACTAGCGGGGATACAGATACGCAGTATTTT CASSLTSGDTDTQYF
many . TRBJ2-7 12 TRBV20-1 TGCAGTGCTAGAGGGGGAATCTACGAGCAGTACTTC CSARGGIYEQYF
many . TRBJ2-7 14 TRBV5-1 TGCGCCAGCAGCTTGGCTGGGACCCTCTACGAGCAGTACTTC CASSLAGTLYEQYF
many TRBD2 TRBJ2-1 18 TRBV28 TGTGCCAGCAGTTCCCCCCAGCTAGCGGGGACCACCTACAATGAGCAGTTCTTC CASSSPQLAGTTYNEQFF
. . TRBJ2-1 12 TRBV29-1 TGCAGCGTTGCGCGGGAAGTCGGTGAGCAGTTCTTC CSVAREVGEQFF
. . TRBJ1-5 13 TRBV6-2/TRBV6-3 TGTGCCAGCAGTTACCATCGACATCAGCCCCAGCATTTT CASSYHRHQPQHF
medium-sized TRBD2 TRBJ2-7 16 TRBV4-1 TGCGCCAGCAGCCATCAGGGACTAGCGGTGGGCTACGAGCAGTACTTC CASSHQGLAVGYEQYF
. . TRBJ2-1 14 TRBV20-1 TGCAGTGCTAGAGATCTTGGGGCCTACAATGAGCAGTTCTTC CSARDLGAYNEQFF
few . TRBJ2-7 11 TRBV28 TGTGCCAGCAGCCTAAGGCGGGAGCAGTACTTC CASSLRREQYF
. TRBD2 TRBJ2-7 15 TRBV5-1 TGCGCCAGCAGCCCCGCGGGAGCAGCCCCGGTTCAGAAGTACTTC CASSPAGAAPVQKYF
. . TRBJ2-4 13 TRBV6-2/TRBV6-3 TGTGCCAGCAGTTACAGGGGTGAAAACATTCAGTACTTC CASSYRGENIQYF
many TRBD2 TRBJ2-3 15 TRBV25-1 TGTGCCAGCAGTTCGACTAGCGGGAGAACAGATACGCAGTATTTT CASSSTSGRTDTQYF
. . TRBJ1-5 15 TRBV24-1 TGTGCCACCAGTGATGGGTTAATTAGCAATCAGCCCCAGCATTTT CATSDGLISNQPQHF
many . TRBJ1-5 13 TRBV27 TGTGCCACCCGACAGGTTAGCAATCAGCCCCAGCATTTT CATRQVSNQPQHF
many . TRBJ1-1 14 TRBV11-1 TGTGCCAGCAGCGCCGAGGGCGTATACACTGAAGCTTTCTTT CASSAEGVYTEAFF
. . TRBJ1-2 13 TRBV3-1 TGTGCCAGCAGCCATCGGGGCGAGGGTGGCTACACCTTC CASSHRGEGGYTF
many TRBD2 TRBJ2-3 16 TRBV15 TGTGCCACCAGCAGAGGGACTAGCGGTAGCACAGATACGCAGTATTTT CATSRGTSGSTDTQYF
. . TRBJ1-3 13 TRBV7-9 TGTGCCAGCAGCTTAGAGGGCAGCCACACCATATATTTT CASSLEGSHTIYF
few TRBD1 TRBJ2-3 15 TRBV5-1 TGCGCCAGCAGCTCTGGGACAGGCCACACAGATACGCAGTATTTT CASSSGTGHTDTQYF
. . TRBJ2-5 14 TRBV7-9 TGTGCCAGCAGCTCCCGGGACCTGGTTGGGACCCAGTACTTC CASSSRDLVGTQYF
. . TRBJ2-1 11 TRBV30 TGTGCCTCCACCCCCTACAATGAGCAGTTCTTC CASTPYNEQFF
few . TRBJ2-1 16 TRBV13 TGTGCCAGCAGCTTTACTACAGGGACCTACTACAATGAGCAGTTCTTC CASSFTTGTYYNEQFF
few . TRBJ1-1 12 TRBV5-5 TGTGCCAGCAGCTTGGTAAACTCTGAAGCTTTCTTT CASSLVNSEAFF
. . TRBJ2-7 12 TRBV5-1 TGCGCCAGCAGCGTTGGGTCCTACGAGCAGTACTTC CASSVGSYEQYF
many TRBD2 TRBJ2-1 16 TRBV11-2 TGTGCCAGCAGACGACTTACCGGGACTACCTACAATGAGCAGTTCTTC CASRRLTGTTYNEQFF
. TRBD1 TRBJ1-2 18 TRBV5-1 TGCGCCAGCAGCTTGGAAGGGACAGGGGGCGAGTACAACTATGGCTACACCTTC CASSLEGTGGEYNYGYTF
few TRBD2 TRBJ2-7 15 TRBV2 TGTGCCAGCAGTAGGAGCGGGAGGAGCTCCTACGAGCAGTACTTC CASSRSGRSSYEQYF
many TRBD1 TRBJ2-4 15 TRBV28 TGTGCCAGCAGTCGGGACAGGGGAAGGGTGAACATTCAGTACTTC CASSRDRGRVNIQYF
. . TRBJ2-7 13 TRBV27 TGTGCCAGCAGTTCCGCGCGTCGGGACGAGCAGTACTTC CASSSARRDEQYF
few . TRBJ2-3 16 TRBV20-1 TGCAGTGCTAGAGATCGGGGGAGCGCCAGCACAGATACGCAGTATTTT CSARDRGSASTDTQYF
many . TRBJ1-1 13 TRBV5-1 TGCGCCAGCACCAGGGGTATGAACACTGAAGCTTTCTTT CASTRGMNTEAFF
. TRBD2 TRBJ2-5 15 TRBV10-3 TGTGCCATCAGTGGGACTAGCGGAGTCCAAGAGACCCAGTACTTC CAISGTSGVQETQYF
many TRBD2 TRBJ2-1 15 TRBV19 TGTGCCACCACCCCAGCCCCCGTTAGCGGGACGCCCCAGTTCTTC CATTPAPVSGTPQFF
. . TRBJ2-3 17 TRBV27 TGTGCCAGCAGTTTATCGAATGTTCCCGGGATCACAGATACGCAGTATTTT CASSLSNVPGITDTQYF
. . TRBJ1-5 13 TRBV19 TGTGCCAGTAGTATATGGAGCAATCAGCCCCAGCATTTT CASSIWSNQPQHF
medium-sized . TRBJ1-2 15 TRBV27 TGTGCCAGCAGTTTATCCCCCGGGACGAACTATGGCTACACCTTC CASSLSPGTNYGYTF
many TRBD2 TRBJ2-7 14 TRBV20-1 TGCAGTGCCCCCTCGGTGCTAGCGGCCTACGAGCAGTACTTC CSAPSVLAAYEQYF
many . TRBJ1-5 15 TRBV28 TGTGCCAGCAGTTTTCGCACGGGGAGATTACAGCCCCAGCATTTT CASSFRTGRLQPQHF
many . TRBJ1-1 13 TRBV28 TGTGCCAGTCGGGGGGAGGTGAACACTGAAGCTTTCTTT CASRGEVNTEAFF